This T cell receptor (beta chain) was retrieved from a study of CD8 T cells in ankylosing spondylitis. Whole-study results and caveats: Enrichment of disease-linked clones was reportedly significant in matched ankylosing spondylitis synovial fluid. Ankylosing spondylitis blood appeared to carry a characteristic TCR beta motif of 7 or 8 highly homologous variants. Earlier work had already found some motif variants in reactive arthritis synovial fluid and blood.

Many counts were recorded for this clonotype. Its antigen is as yet unknown. Making the TCR beta libraries involved quantitative 5'-RACE with molecular barcodes. From the 5' RACE reads, TCRdb called clonotypes with MiXCR, one entry per CDR3 protein. The table records some 130,000 distinct CDR3 sequences, roughly 13% of them present only once. V was pared by 2 bases and J by 0 bases, with 8 bases between. CDR3 size: 15 residues. Per the germline V gene, CDR1 is SGHTA and CDR2 is FQGTGA. This clonotype was obtained from a female donor with ankylosing spondylitis or in good health (not recorded which). The chain is built from TRBV7-3 and TRBJ2-1, with unresolved D. Material: blood, either unsorted or a sorted T cell fraction (not recorded which). DNA of the CDR3: TGTGCCAGCAGCTTAGACTTTCGCTCCTACAATGAGCAGTTCTTC. It is translated as CASSLDFRSYNEQFF.